Listed below are T cell receptor beta chains from one sample, sequenced in a study of tumor and adjacent non-tumor tissue in lung cancer. TCRdb re-analysed the multiplex PCR reads in MiXCR, keeping a single row per CDR3 protein. The sample yields some 100,000 distinct CDR3 sequences, about 65% seen once. Material for sequencing was distant non-tumor lung tissue. Source of these receptors: a man in his fifties or sixties with non-small cell lung cancer. The CDR3 runs from the conserved cysteine through the conserved F or W. D genes are given only for firm matches. Size is omitted from some rows. Given values are once, few, many or a class for expanded clones.

len,j_gene,v_gene,abundance,d_gene,CDR3nt,CDR3aa
16,TRBJ1-1,TRBV10-3,once,TRBD1,TGTGCCATCAGTGGGACTCCGGGACAGGGGGCCAATGAAGCTTTCTTT,CAISGTPGQGANEAFF
18,TRBJ1-5,TRBV6-1,many,-,TGTGCCAGCAGCAATCCCGGGGGGACCTCCCGCGGCAATCAGCCCCAGCATTTT,CASSNPGGTSRGNQPQHF
15,TRBJ1-1,TRBV12-5,-,-,TGTGTTAGTGGTTTGTCAAGGGGGGGGAACACTGAAGCTTTCTTT,CVSGLSRGGNTEAFF
15,TRBJ2-1,TRBV11-2,few,TRBD2,TGTGCCAGCAGCTTGCGGCGGGAGAGATACAATGAGCAGTTCTTC,CASSLRRERYNEQFF
17,TRBJ2-1,TRBV28,-,TRBD2,TGTGCCAGCAATTTAGTCGGCCGGACTAGCGGGATGGATGAGCGGTTCTTC,CASNLVGRTSGMDERFF
15,TRBJ1-1,TRBV5-1,-,-,TGCGCCAGCAGCTCATCCGGGACATGGGGCACTGAAGCTTTCTTT,CASSSSGTWGTEAFF
16,TRBJ2-4,TRBV19,-,-,TGTGCCAATAGTATTGGAGGGAGAGGGGCCAAAAACATTCAGTACTTC,CANSIGGRGAKNIQYF
14,TRBJ2-3,TRBV11-3,-,-,TGTGCCAGGAGCTTAGTCGGCTACACATATACACAGTATTTT,CARSLVGYTYTQYF
12,TRBJ2-1,TRBV18,-,-,TGTGCCAGCTCACCACTAGAATCCGAGCAGTTCTTC,CASSPLESEQFF
15,TRBJ2-7,TRBV4-3,-,TRBD1,TGCCCCAGCAGCCAAGACGGGGACAGGGACAACGAGCAGTACTTC,CPSSQDGDRDNEQYF
14,TRBJ2-3,TRBV10-3,-,TRBD2,TGTGCCACCGAAGCCGGGACTAGTAGAGATACGCACTATTTT,CATEAGTSRDTHYF
17,TRBJ2-3,TRBV11-2,-,-,TGTGCCAGCAGCCCCAGGGTTGGCGGGCGTAGCACAGATACGCAGTATTTT,CASSPRVGGRSTDTQYF
12,TRBJ1-1,TRBV12-3/TRBV12-4,-,-,TGTACCAGCACTAGGAGGAGCACTGAAGCTTTCTTT,CTSTRRSTEAFF
16,TRBJ2-7,TRBV29-1,-,TRBD2,TGCAGCGGCAACAGAGGAGCGGGAGGCCATTCCCACGAGCAGTACTTC,CSGNRGAGGHSHEQYF
13,TRBJ1-5,TRBV6-1,once,-,TGTGCCGGCAGGAACCCTCGGAATCAGCCTCAGCATTTT,CAGRNPRNQPQHF
15,TRBJ1-1,TRBV7-8,many,TRBD1,TGTGCCAGCAGCTTAGGGACAGGGGCTCACACTGAAGCTTTCTTT,CASSLGTGAHTEAFF
16,TRBJ2-7,TRBV11-3,many,TRBD1,TGTGCCAGCAGCTTCCGGACAGGCGACCTCTCCTACGGGCAGTACTTC,CASSFRTGDLSYGQYF